These 18 T cell receptor beta chains came from one sample sequenced in a study of molecular identifiers for immune sequencing clone quantification. TCRdb reprocessed the PCR reads with MiXCR, giving one entry per CDR3 protein. Here the sample spans about 640,000 distinct CDR3 sequences, about 20% being singletons. The sequencing input was naive CD8+ T cells from blood, with Jurkat cell RNA spiked in. Subset given: FACS-sorted CD8+CD4-CCR7+CD45RA+ naive T cells. Receptor source: a human donor in good health. Some libraries in this study had Jurkat cell RNA spiked in.

At least ten counts were recorded for this clonotype. The rearrangement joins TRBV2 to TRBJ1-5, with D possibly TRBD1 on 6 matching bases. Germline V gives CDR1 SNHLY, CDR2 FYNNEI. The CDR3 runs to 15 residues. Trimming took off 6 bases at V and 2 bases at J, with 14 bases between the two ends. DNA for the CDR3: TGTGCCAGCAGATACGAGGGGGGAGGCAATCAGCCCCAGCATTTT. Protein product: CASRYEGGGNQPQHF.

The CDR3 region has the DNA TGTGCCACCAGCAGAGAAGGTCACAAGTCACCCCTCCACTTT. Amino acids: CATSREGHKSPLHF. The rearrangement uses TRBV15 and TRBJ1-6; D is unresolved. V lost 0 bases to trimming and J lost 10 bases, with 10 bases between them. Germline-derived CDR1 and CDR2 are LNHNV and YYDKDF (reference sequence). The CDR3 covers 14 residues.

To note about this clonotype: This could be a read error, since a much larger clone is one nucleotide away. This chain links TRBV29-1 with TRBJ2-2, with no clear D. Trimming took off 4 bases at V and 0 bases at J, with 15 bases between the two ends. The CDR3 extends over 16 amino acids. Germline values: CDR1 SQVTM, CDR2 ANQGSEA. The CDR3, as DNA: TGCAGCGTTGCCGAGGACGGACCTCCGAACACCGGGGAGCTGTTTTTT. Amino acids: CSVAEDGPPNTGELFF.

This clonotype has a count of ten or more. The chain carries TRBV13 and TRBJ2-2, with D possibly matching TRBD2 (5 bases). CDR3 length equals 13 residues. The ends were cut back, 5 bases at V and 9 bases at J, with 13 bases in the middle. In germline, CDR1 is PRHDT, CDR2 FYEKMQ (reference sequence). The CDR3 spells CASSPDWTRELFF. CDR3 nucleotide sequence: TGTGCCAGCAGCCCGGACTGGACCCGGGAGCTGTTTTTT. The full variable domain, with the rest looked up from reference TRBV13 and TRBJ2-2, is AAGVIQSPRHLIKEKRETATLKCYPIPRHDTVYWYQQGPGQDPQFLISFYEKMQSDKGSIPDRFSAQQFSDYHSELNMSSLELGDSALYFCASSPDWTRELFFGEGSRLTVL.

This clonotype showed up just a few times. The genes are TRBV19 and TRBJ2-1; possibly TRBD1 or TRBD2 for D (5 bases each). Trimming shortened V by 1 base and J by 1 base, and 8 bases separated the two germline ends. Germline CDR1 is LNHDA and CDR2 is SQIVND (reference sequence). CDR3 length: 15 amino acids. As DNA, the CDR3 is TGTGCCAGTAGTATAGGGGACCGGTCCTACAATGAGCAGTTCTTC. Translation: CASSIGDRSYNEQFF.

This clonotype has ten or more counts. This chain connects TRBV4-1 to TRBJ2-2, with D perhaps TRBD1 (5 bases). The CDR3 has 15 residues. CDR1 is MGHRA and CDR2 is YSYEKL in the germline V gene. Deletions cut 5 bases from V and 0 bases from J, with 10 bases between. CDR3 residues: CASSLGVPNTGELFF. The CDR3 DNA reads as TGCGCCAGCAGCTTAGGGGTCCCGAACACCGGGGAGCTGTTTTTT.

This clonotype was detected a few times. The rearrangement joins TRBV3-1 to TRBJ2-5; D is unresolved. The CDR3 sequence is 12 residues long. V shed 2 bases and J shed 5 bases, with 6 bases lying between them. Germline CDR1 LGHDT, CDR2 YNNKEL (reference sequence). The CDR3 reads CASSQQDETQYF. The CDR3 DNA sequence: TGTGCCAGCAGCCAACAAGATGAGACCCAGTACTTC.

Turning to this clonotype: The CDR3 does not close with the conserved phenylalanine or tryptophan, likely indicating a read error. The chain has TRBV12-3 or TRBV12-4 and TRBJ2-7, with a tentative D call TRBD2 (5 bases). CDR3 length equals 15 residues. V was pared by 8 bases and J by 3 bases, with 20 bases between. The CDR3 spells CASVDGLDTSYEQYL. CDR3 coding DNA: TGTGCCAGCGTCGACGGTTTAGATACTAGCTACGAGCAGTACCTC.

This clonotype was observed at least ten times. The J gene is TRBJ1-1, the V gene TRBV7-2; D may be TRBD1 (5 bases). Per the germline V gene, CDR1 is SGHTA and CDR2 is FQGNSA. V lost 5 bases and J 3 bases, leaving 13 bases between the germline ends. CDR3 length: 14 residues. In DNA form, the CDR3 reads TGTGCCAGCAGCGCCGACAGTCCTTACACTGAAGCTTTCTTT. Translating gives CASSADSPYTEAFF. Full variable domain (missing parts from reference TRBV7-2 and TRBJ1-1): GAGVSQSPSNKVTEKGKDVELRCDPISGHTALYWYRQSLGQGLEFLIYFQGNSAPDKSGLPSDRFSAERTGGSVSTLTIQRTQQEDSAVYLCASSADSPYTEAFFGQGTRLTVV.

This clonotype showed up many times. The chain couples TRBV30 to TRBJ2-7, with TRBD1 identical over 8 bases. V shed 7 bases, J shed 4 bases, and the junction held 9 bases outside the gene matches. CDR3 length: 13 residues. Germline CDR1 GTSNPN, CDR2 SVGIG (reference sequence). The DNA of the CDR3 is TGTGCCTTAGTCCAGGGGGCGCCTTACGAGCAGTACTTC. Translation: CALVQGAPYEQYF.

On this clonotype: A clone one base away is much larger, so this may be a read error. The genes are TRBV25-1 and TRBJ1-5; unclear D gene. Between the trimmed V and J ends, which lost 8 bases and 0 bases, there was a span of 20 bases. This CDR3 comprises 17 residues. CDR1 is MGHDK and CDR2 is SYGVNS in the germline V gene. The CDR3 loop reads CASGTTPCTDSNQPQHF. For the CDR3, the DNA is TGTGCCAGCGGCACCACCCCCTGCACCGATAGCAATCAGCCCCAGCATTTT.

This clonotype was detected a few times. This chain joins TRBV2 and TRBJ1-1, with TRBD1 matching 10 bases. The junction had 4 bases not matched to a gene; V was cut back by 5 bases and J by 1 base. CDR3 length: 15 residues. The V gene's germline CDR1 is SNHLY and CDR2 FYNNEI. CDR3 bases: TGTGCCAGCAGTATCCGGACAGGGGGGAACACTGAAGCTTTCTTT. This codes for CASSIRTGGNTEAFF.

This clonotype was counted only a few times. A much larger clone sits a single nucleotide away, making a read error possible. The chain links TRBV10-3 to TRBJ2-4; D unresolved. V was pared by 6 bases and J by 0 bases, with 18 bases between. CDR1 ENHRY and CDR2 SYGVKD come from the germline V gene. This CDR3 has 17 residues. In DNA, the CDR3 is TGTGCCATCAGGTCCTGCACGGCGCGTATAGCCAAAAACATTCAGTACTTC. Its protein product is CAIRSCTARIAKNIQYF.

This clonotype was detected many times. The chain has TRBV6-2 or TRBV6-3 and TRBJ2-3, with D possibly being TRBD2 (6 bases). Germline lookup yields CDR1 MNHEY and CDR2 SVGEGT. This CDR3 region has 16 residues. V dropped 6 bases and J dropped 0 bases, with 16 bases sitting between them. The CDR3 is CASRDTPGLSTDTQYF. In DNA, the CDR3 is TGTGCCAGCAGAGATACGCCGGGACTCAGCACAGATACGCAGTATTTT.

This clonotype has a count of ten or more. The CDR3, as DNA: TGTGCCAGCAGTTACGGGGGGTCTGGAAACACCATATATTTT. It is translated as CASSYGGSGNTIYF. This rearrangement joins TRBV6-5 to TRBJ1-3, with D possibly TRBD1 on 5 matching bases. This CDR3 is 14 amino acids long. The V and J ends lost 2 bases and 1 base respectively, with 6 bases between them. Germline V gives CDR1 MNHEY, CDR2 SVGAGI.

This chain links TRBV6-5 with TRBJ2-1; no firm D call. CDR1 and CDR2 (germline): MNHEY, SVGAGI. This CDR3 contains 13 residues. Trimming took off 2 bases at V and 9 bases at J, with 11 bases between the two ends. CDR3 nucleotides: TGTGCCAGCAGTTACCGTAGTATTGGTGAGCAGTTCTTC. Encoded protein: CASSYRSIGEQFF.

The V gene is TRBV7-9, the J gene TRBJ1-2; a weak D match, TRBD1 (6 bases). The germline gives CDR1 SEHNR, CDR2 FQNEAQ (reference sequence). The CDR3 spans 13 residues. The ends were cut back, 4 bases at V and 8 bases at J, with 14 bases in the middle. CDR3 amino acids: CASSSAGEEGYTF. CDR3 DNA: TGTGCCAGCAGCTCGGCAGGGGAAGAAGGCTACACCTTC.

This clonotype has just a few counts. V usage is TRBV7-9 and J usage is TRBJ2-2; D gene uncertain. Trimming left V 11 bases short and J 6 bases short, with 13 bases between. CDR3 length equals 12 residues. Germline-derived CDR1 and CDR2 are SEHNR and FQNEAQ (reference sequence). The CDR3 DNA reads as TGTGCCGATTCTGGGGTATCCGGGGAGCTGTTTTTT. Translated: CADSGVSGELFF.